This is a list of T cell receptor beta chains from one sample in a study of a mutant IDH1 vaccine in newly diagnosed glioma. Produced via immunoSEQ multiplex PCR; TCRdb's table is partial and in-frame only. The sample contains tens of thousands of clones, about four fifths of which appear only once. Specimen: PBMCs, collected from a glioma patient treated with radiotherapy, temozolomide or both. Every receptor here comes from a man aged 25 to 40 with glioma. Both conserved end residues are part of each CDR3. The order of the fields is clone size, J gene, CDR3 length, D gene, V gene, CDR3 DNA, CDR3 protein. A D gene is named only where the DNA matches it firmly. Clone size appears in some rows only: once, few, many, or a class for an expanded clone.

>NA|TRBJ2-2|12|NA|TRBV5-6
TGTGCCAGCAGTTCAATGGGGGGGGAGCTGTTTTTT
CASSSMGGELFF
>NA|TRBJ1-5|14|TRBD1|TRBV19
TGTGCCAGTAGTATTCAGGGGGCCAATCAGCCCCAGCATTTT
CASSIQGANQPQHF
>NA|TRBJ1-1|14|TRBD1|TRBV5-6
TGTGCCAGCAGTTGGGGCAGGGGGGGGGTTGAAGCTTTCTTT
CASSWGRGGVEAFF
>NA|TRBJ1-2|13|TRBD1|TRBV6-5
TGTGCCAGCAGGGGACAGGGTTACTATGGCTACACCTTC
CASRGQGYYGYTF
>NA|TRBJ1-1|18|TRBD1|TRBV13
TGTGCCAGCAGCTTAGAGCGGGGACAGACAGGGCTGAACACTGAAGCTTTCTTT
CASSLERGQTGLNTEAFF
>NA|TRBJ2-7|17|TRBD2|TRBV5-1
TGCGCCAGCAGCGGAACTAGCGGGGTAGCTCTCAGCTACGAGCAGTACTTC
CASSGTSGVALSYEQYF
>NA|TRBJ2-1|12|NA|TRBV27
TGTGCCAGCAGTCTTTTTGGCAATGAGCAGTTCTTC
CASSLFGNEQFF
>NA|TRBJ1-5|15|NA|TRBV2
TGTGCCAGCAGCAACGACCAGGCGAGCAATCAGCCCCAGCATTTT
CASSNDQASNQPQHF
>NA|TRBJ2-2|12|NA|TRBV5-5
TGTGCCAGCAGCTTGCCGGTCCTTGAGCTGTTTTTT
CASSLPVLELFF
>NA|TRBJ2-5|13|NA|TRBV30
TGTGCCTGGAGTCGGCTACTTAAAGAGACCCAGTACTTC
CAWSRLLKETQYF
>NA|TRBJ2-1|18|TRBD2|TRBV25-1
TGTGCCAGCAGTGAATATAGGGTGGGACTAGGGACCTACAATGAGCAGTTCTTC
CASSEYRVGLGTYNEQFF
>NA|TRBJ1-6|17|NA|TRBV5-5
TGTGCCAGCAGCACTAGGACAGCCGGATCCTATAATTCACCCCTCCACTTT
CASSTRTAGSYNSPLHF
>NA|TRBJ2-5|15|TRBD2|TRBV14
TGTGCCAGCAGCCAAGCGGGACTAGGGCAGGAGACCCAGTACTTC
CASSQAGLGQETQYF
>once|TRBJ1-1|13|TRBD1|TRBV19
TGTGCCAGTAGTACTACAGGGGGCACTGAAGCTTTCTTT
CASSTTGGTEAFF
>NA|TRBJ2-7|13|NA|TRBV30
TGTGCCTGGAGTGATGGGGACGGCCCCAGGCAGTACTTC
CAWSDGDGPRQYF
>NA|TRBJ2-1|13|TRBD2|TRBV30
TGTGCCTACAACCGGGGACTATACAATGAGCAGTTCTTC
CAYNRGLYNEQFF
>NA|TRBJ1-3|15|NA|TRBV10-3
TGTGCCTTTGCCCCCGGGGGAATCGCTGGAAACACCATATATTTT
CAFAPGGIAGNTIYF